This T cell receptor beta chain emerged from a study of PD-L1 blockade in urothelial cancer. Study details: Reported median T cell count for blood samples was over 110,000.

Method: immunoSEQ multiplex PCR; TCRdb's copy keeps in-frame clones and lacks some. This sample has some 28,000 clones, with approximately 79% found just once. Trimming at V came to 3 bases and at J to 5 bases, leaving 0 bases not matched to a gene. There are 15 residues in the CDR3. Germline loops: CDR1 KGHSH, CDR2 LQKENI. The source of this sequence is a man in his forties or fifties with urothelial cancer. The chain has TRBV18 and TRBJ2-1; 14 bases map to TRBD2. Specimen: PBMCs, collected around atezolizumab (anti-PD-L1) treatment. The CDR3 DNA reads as TGTGCCAGCTCACCGACTAGCGGGGGGGACAATGAGCAGTTCTTC. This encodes CASSPTSGGDNEQFF.